The 24 T cell receptor beta chains reported below all come from one sample, sequenced in a study of cytomegalovirus exposure and HLA in healthy donors. PCR was performed using 60 Vbeta and 13 Jbeta primers. TCRdb's copy holds only in-frame clones and misses some; the assay was immunoSEQ multiplex PCR. The profile covers approximately 120,000 clones, with over 70% appearing a single time and 4% taken by the ten largest. Material for sequencing was PBMCs. The receptor source for this set is a man between 18 and 29 years old in good health and CMV-seropositive.

The gene calls are TRBV27 and TRBJ1-5; a weak D match, TRBD1 (6 bases). The CDR3 has 15 residues. Germline V gives CDR1 MNHEY, CDR2 SMNVEV (reference sequence). V was shortened by 6 bases and J by 0 bases, with 12 bases between the two germline ends. The CDR3 DNA reads TGTGCCAGCAGATGGACAGCTAATAGCAATCAGCCCCAGCATTTT. This translates into CASRWTANSNQPQHF.

The V call is TRBV5-6, the J call TRBJ1-2; the D gene is possibly TRBD1 (5 bases). The germline V and J ends were trimmed by 3 bases and 8 bases, with 11 bases remaining between them. Germline loops: CDR1 SGHDT, CDR2 YYEEEE. This CDR3 has 12 residues. CDR3 DNA sequence: TGTGCCAGCAGCTCAGGGCTCGGGGGCTACACCTTC. As protein: CASSSGLGGYTF.

The gene calls are TRBV19 and TRBJ2-5; 7 nucleotides agree with TRBD2. This CDR3 region has 15 residues. Germline-derived CDR1 and CDR2 are LNHDA and SQIVND (reference sequence). V was clipped by 4 bases and J by 5 bases; unmatched bases: 10. The CDR3 here is CASSTHSSGGETQYF. Here the CDR3 DNA reads TGTGCCAGTAGTACGCACTCTAGCGGCGGGGAGACCCAGTACTTC.

The gene calls are TRBV10-3 and TRBJ1-1, with D perhaps TRBD1 (6 bases). Trimming stripped 7 bases from V and 2 bases from J, with 14 bases between. The CDR3 runs to 14 residues. The V gene's germline CDR1 is ENHRY and CDR2 SYGVKD. The chain's CDR3 is CAITADSGNTEAFF. Here the CDR3 DNA reads TGTGCCATCACTGCGGACAGCGGAAACACTGAAGCTTTCTTT.

To note about this clone: Other DNA sequences within the sample encode an identical CDR3. The rearrangement uses TRBV18 and TRBJ1-5; D uncertain. CDR3 length: 13 amino acids. The germline V and J ends were trimmed by 3 bases and 4 bases, with 7 bases remaining between them. Per germline, CDR1 KGHSH and CDR2 LQKENI. The CDR3 is CASSPGLNQPQHF. DNA for the CDR3: TGTGCCAGCTCACCGGGCCTGAATCAGCCCCAGCATTTT.

The CDR3 DNA follows: TGTGCCAGCAGTCAACCCCGGGACAGTGGCTCCGGGGAGCTGTTTTTT. Amino acid sequence: CASSQPRDSGSGELFF. The chain carries TRBV6-6 and TRBJ2-2; 7 positions match TRBD1. The germline gives CDR1 MNHNY, CDR2 SVGAGI (reference sequence). This CDR3 region has 16 residues. V gave up 5 bases and J gave up 6 bases; unmatched junction bases: 12.

CDR3 coding DNA: TGCGCCAGCAGCTCTTACAGGGGTGGCCACCAAGAGACCCAGTACTTC. It specifies CASSSYRGGHQETQYF. This rearrangement joins TRBV5-1 to TRBJ2-5; 7 bases map to TRBD1. The CDR3 sequence is 16 residues long. Germline V gives CDR1 SGHRS, CDR2 YFSETQ. Trimming took 3 bases from V and 0 from J; bases not matched to a gene: 8. Combining the CDR3 with reference TRBV5-1 and TRBJ2-5 gives the whole variable domain KAGVTQTPRYLIKTRGQQVTLSCSPISGHRSVSWYQQTPGQGLQFLFEYFSETQRNKGNFPGRFSGRQFSNSRSEMNVSTLELGDSALYLCASSSYRGGHQETQYFGPGTRLLVL.

In this sample, this clone turned up a few times. The chain joins TRBV5-6 to TRBJ1-1; 9 positions match TRBD1. The germline V gene has CDR1 SGHDT and CDR2 YYEEEE. Unmatched junction bases numbered 6, after V lost 2 bases and J lost 4 bases. CDR3 length: 15 residues. The DNA for the CDR3 is TGTGCCAGCAGCTTAGACAGGGGGTTTGGCACTGAAGCTTTCTTT. This encodes CASSLDRGFGTEAFF.

This clone was detected once. As DNA, the CDR3 is TGTGCCAGTAGCAACCAGGACTCCACCGGGGAGCTGTTTTTT. The encoded protein is CASSNQDSTGELFF. The chain has TRBV19 and TRBJ2-2, with D maybe TRBD2 (5 bases). The CDR3 runs 14 residues. Germline V gives CDR1 LNHDA, CDR2 SQIVND (reference sequence). Trimming removed 6 bases at V and 4 bases at J, with 12 bases between.

The V gene is TRBV6-6, the J gene TRBJ2-7, with D possibly matching TRBD2 (6 bases). V lost 5 bases to trimming and J lost 5 bases, with 10 bases between them. Germline V gives CDR1 MNHNY, CDR2 SVGAGI (reference sequence). This CDR3 spans 12 amino acids. DNA of the CDR3: TGTGCCAGCAGTGGGGGGACCGACGAGCAGTACTTC. This sequence encodes CASSGGTDEQYF.

In its sample, this clone was seen a few times. The chain carries TRBV18 and TRBJ2-1; TRBD1 matches 7 bases. Losses at the gene ends were 3 bases for V and 0 bases for J; bases not matched to a gene: 2. CDR1 is KGHSH, CDR2 LQKENI, per germline. The CDR3 extends over 15 amino acids. The CDR3 here is CASSPRDSSYNEQFF. CDR3 in DNA: TGTGCCAGCTCACCCCGGGACAGCTCCTACAATGAGCAGTTCTTC.

Here the CDR3 DNA reads TGTGCCAGCAGTGATCCGGGGGTTCAGCCCCAGCATTTT. It is translated as CASSDPGVQPQHF. The chain is built from TRBV6-5 and TRBJ1-5, with a possible D match to TRBD1 (5 bases). Looked up from germline, CDR1 is MNHEY and CDR2 is SVGAGI. The CDR3 loop spans 13 amino acids. Trimming stripped 5 bases from V and 6 bases from J, with 11 bases between.

The chain employs TRBV4-3 and TRBJ2-7; perhaps TRBD2 as D (5 bases). V dropped 1 base and J dropped 3 bases, with 7 bases sitting between them. CDR3 length equals 13 residues. Germline V gene lookup returns CDR1 LGHNA and CDR2 YSLEER. The CDR3 DNA reads TGCGCCAGCAGCCAAGGGAGCGGCTACGAGCAGTACTTC. Translating gives CASSQGSGYEQYF.

V usage is TRBV6-6 and J usage is TRBJ1-1; 7 positions match TRBD1. The CDR3 loop spans 14 amino acids. Germline trimming cut 6 bases from V and 1 base from J; bases unmatched to any gene: 5. The germline V gene encodes CDR1 MNHNY and CDR2 SVGAGI (reference sequence). The CDR3 reads CASRYRGSNTEAFF. Written as DNA, the CDR3 is TGTGCCAGCAGGTACAGGGGATCGAACACTGAAGCTTTCTTT.

This clone was seen more than once but under ten times. This chain joins TRBV25-1 and TRBJ2-3, with D possibly matching TRBD2 (7 bases). Germline assignment: CDR1 MGHDK and CDR2 SYGVNS. The CDR3 contains 15 residues. With 5 bases removed from V and 8 bases from J, the gap between germline ends came to 20 bases. DNA of the CDR3: TGTGCCAGCAGTCACGCGGGGGCGGGCATTGGTACGCAGTATTTT. Protein: CASSHAGAGIGTQYF.

The rearrangement joins TRBV19 to TRBJ2-2; no clear D. The V end lost 0 bases, the J end lost 9 bases, and 11 bases lay between the germline ends. Germline V lookup: CDR1 LNHDA, CDR2 SQIVND (reference sequence). The CDR3 is 14 amino acids. As DNA, the CDR3 is TGTGCCAGTAGTATAGATAAGATGGGCTGGGAGCTGTTTTTT. Translated, it gives CASSIDKMGWELFF.

A note on this clone: This sample includes further DNA sequences coding for the same CDR3. The chain carries TRBV7-2 and TRBJ2-3; D might be TRBD1 (5 bases). Germline lookup yields CDR1 SGHTA and CDR2 FQGNSA. The CDR3 extends over 14 amino acids. Trimming took off 3 bases at V and 3 bases at J, with 10 bases between the two ends. DNA of the CDR3: TGTGCCAGCAGCTTGACATCAGGGACAGATACGCAGTATTTT. As protein: CASSLTSGTDTQYF.

This chain joins TRBV7-6 and TRBJ1-5; D not resolved. V gave up 5 bases and J gave up 3 bases, with 11 bases separating them. The CDR3 has 14 residues. Germline loops: CDR1 SGHVS, CDR2 FNYEAQ. The CDR3 DNA sequence: TGTGCCAGCAGCCCCGCGGGGTTCAATCAGCCCCAGCATTTT. This sequence encodes CASSPAGFNQPQHF.

This sequence joins TRBV6-5 and TRBJ2-5, with a tentative D call TRBD1 (6 bases). Per germline, CDR1 MNHEY and CDR2 SVGAGI. V was shortened by 4 bases and J by 0 bases, with 12 bases between the two germline ends. There are 15 residues in the CDR3. In nucleotides, the CDR3 is TGTGCCAGCAGTTCACAGCAGGGGTACCAAGAGACCCAGTACTTC. It yields the protein CASSSQQGYQETQYF.

In this sample, this clone turned up a few times. The chain uses TRBV21-1 and TRBJ2-2; TRBD1, the table's D call, was not compared with the DNA. TRBV21-1 is flagged as a pseudogene. CDR3 length: 16 residues. The CDR3 sequence: CASSFFPGQGTGELFF. The CDR3 region has the DNA TGTGCCAGCAGCTTCTTCCCGGGACAGGGCACCGGGGAGCTGTTTTTT.

The gene calls are TRBV7-8 and TRBJ2-7; tentative D call: TRBD2 (6 bases). CDR1 and CDR2 (germline): SGHVS, FQNEAQ. The CDR3 covers 15 residues. Deletions cut 2 bases from V and 2 bases from J, with 13 bases between. The CDR3 loop is CASSLFLAPAYEQYF. The CDR3 nucleotides read TGTGCCAGCAGCTTATTCCTAGCGCCTGCCTACGAGCAGTACTTC.

There are a few counts of this clone. Other nucleotide sequences in the sample specify the same CDR3. The chain joins TRBV19 to TRBJ1-2; the match to TRBD1 covers 7 bases. V lost 6 bases to trimming and J lost 7 bases; unmatched junction nucleotides: 8. Germline CDR1 LNHDA, CDR2 SQIVND (reference sequence). This CDR3 spans 13 amino acids. This chain's CDR3 is CASSRDRSFGYTF. The CDR3 DNA reads TGTGCCAGTAGCCGGGACAGAAGTTTTGGCTACACCTTC.

The rearrangement links TRBV19 to TRBJ1-1, with D maybe TRBD1 (6 bases). Per the germline V gene, CDR1 is LNHDA and CDR2 is SQIVND (reference sequence). CDR3 length: 15 residues. Trimming took 7 bases from V and 3 from J, leaving 18 bases between them. This chain's CDR3 is CASIYAGGRDTEAFF. In DNA form, the CDR3 reads TGTGCCAGTATTTACGCGGGGGGGCGAGACACTGAAGCTTTCTTT.

Only one count was recorded for this clone. Compared with germline, one end of the junction differs, possibly owing to a read error. The V gene is TRBV7-9, the J gene TRBJ2-3; 9 bases agree with TRBD2. In germline, CDR1 is SEHNR, CDR2 FQNEAQ (reference sequence). CDR3 length: 17 amino acids. Here the CDR3 reads CSSSLPASGDVKDTQYF. The CDR3 bases are TGTTCCAGCAGCTTACCGGCTAGCGGGGATGTCAAAGATACGCAGTATTTT.